The next 3 T cell receptor beta chains were all read from a single sample in a study of blood T cell repertoires in COVID-19. The repertoire was sequenced with immunoSEQ multiplex PCR; TCRdb's copy has only in-frame clones and lacks some. This sample carries 200,000 to 250,000 clones, approximately 83% of them seen once, and the ten largest clones take roughly 3%. The sequenced sample consisted of peripheral blood. These receptors were taken from a woman in her twenties or thirties who had recovered from COVID-19.

The chain carries TRBV2 and TRBJ2-1, with TRBD1 identical over 10 bases. CDR3 length: 14 amino acids. Trimming at V came to 5 bases and at J to 12 bases, leaving 10 bases not matched to a gene. Per germline, CDR1 SNHLY and CDR2 FYNNEI. The CDR3 here is CASSLRPGQGMQFF. CDR3 coding DNA: TGTGCCAGCAGTCTCAGACCGGGACAGGGGATGCAGTTCTTC. Full variable domain (rest looked up from reference TRBV2 and TRBJ2-1): EPEVTQTPSHQVTQMGQEVILRCVPISNHLYFYWYRQILGQKVEFLVSFYNNEISEKSEIFDDQFSVERPDGSNFTLKIRSTKLEDSAMYFCASSLRPGQGMQFFGPGTRLTVL.

This chain links TRBV2 with TRBJ1-1; D might be TRBD1 (6 bases). The V end was cut by 4 bases, the J end by 10 bases, with 10 bases between. The CDR3 loop spans 11 amino acids. The V gene's germline CDR1 is SNHLY and CDR2 FYNNEI. CDR3 sequence reads: CASSAGDGAFF. CDR3 nucleotides: TGTGCCAGCAGTGCAGGGGACGGAGCTTTCTTT.

This rearrangement joins TRBV29-1 to TRBJ2-1; 7 bases agree with TRBD1. Trimming took 5 bases from V and 6 from J; bases not matched to a gene: 4. In germline, CDR1 is SQVTM, CDR2 ANQGSEA. CDR3 length: 12 residues. The CDR3 nucleotides read TGCAGCGTTCACAGGGGCGGCAATGAGCAGTTCTTC. It translates to CSVHRGGNEQFF.